The 17 T cell receptor beta chains below were found in one sample sequenced in a study of metastatic and nonmetastatic thyroid tumors. Every patient was untreated before thyroid surgery. TCRdb re-analyzed the PCR reads using MiXCR. The profile covers approximately 22,000 clones, with about 11% appearing a single time and 6% to 8.5% taken by the ten largest. The sequencing input was blood. All receptors derive from a female donor with papillary thyroid cancer or a benign thyroid nodule (not recorded which). Some clones in this sample may be carry-over from other donors' samples.

This clone was observed at least ten times. The rearrangement joins TRBV4-3 to TRBJ2-1; the match to TRBD2 covers 7 bases. Unmatched junction bases numbered 14, after V lost 0 bases and J lost 9 bases. This CDR3 is 17 amino acids long. Germline V gene sequence: CDR1 LGHNA, CDR2 YSLEER. This chain's CDR3 is CASSQDRAGVSRGEQFF. As DNA, the CDR3 is TGCGCCAGCAGCCAAGATCGGGCGGGAGTTTCGCGTGGTGAGCAGTTCTTC.

In this sample, this clone turned up a few times. The chain is built from TRBV12-3 or TRBV12-4 and TRBJ2-2; possibly TRBD1 or TRBD2 for D (5 bases each). CDR3 length: 15 residues. With 3 bases removed from V and 1 base from J, the gap between germline ends came to 9 bases. The CDR3, as DNA: TGTGCCAGCAGTTTGCGAGGGGTGAACACCGGGGAGCTGTTTTTT. This translates into CASSLRGVNTGELFF.

This clone was counted many times. The V gene is TRBV12-3 or TRBV12-4, the J gene TRBJ2-4; D not certain. The CDR3 extends over 16 amino acids. V lost 1 base and J lost 2, with 12 bases in between. The CDR3 coding sequence is TGTGCCAGCAGTTTAGGGTGGTTTGAGACCAAAAACATTCAGTACTTC. It codes for CASSLGWFETKNIQYF.

By its share, this clone is medium-sized. The rearrangement links TRBV6-4 to TRBJ2-6; D is uncertain. Trimming left V 2 bases short and J 1 base short, with 6 bases between. This CDR3 contains 15 residues. Germline CDR1 and CDR2: MRHNA and SNTAGT. As DNA, the CDR3 is TGTGCCAGCAGTGACAGTGTGTCTGGGGCCAACGTCCTGACTTTC. It codes for CASSDSVSGANVLTF.

Concerning this clone itself: One end of the junction does not line up with germline, which may come from a read error. The rearrangement links TRBV5-1 to TRBJ2-5; D unresolved. Germline V CDR1 and CDR2: SGHRS, YFSETQ. The CDR3 covers 11 residues. CDR3 protein: CASSNDATQDF. CDR3 sequence (DNA): TGCGCCAGCAGCAACGATGCGACCCAGGACTTC.

The table lists this clone with many counts. The V gene is TRBV20-1, the J gene TRBJ2-7, with TRBD2 identical over 7 bases. J gave up 2 bases and V 6 bases, and 7 bases lay outside the gene matches. The germline V gene encodes CDR1 DFQATT and CDR2 SNEGSKA (reference sequence). The CDR3 covers 13 residues. CDR3 sequence (DNA): TGCAGTGCCCAAGGGACTACTCCCTACGAGCAGTACTTC. As protein: CSAQGTTPYEQYF.

About this clone: This sequence may be a read error, since a much larger clone differs from it by one base. The chain has TRBV11-2 and TRBJ2-7; unclear D gene. The CDR3 is 11 amino acids. The germline V gene has CDR1 SGHAT and CDR2 FQNNGV. The CDR3 DNA reads TGTGTCAGCAGCTCAAACTACGAGCAGTACTTC. Protein sequence: CVSSSNYEQYF.

A word on this clone: One end of the junction is discordant with germline, which a read error may explain. Other DNA sequences in this sample translate to the same CDR3. The gene calls are TRBV4-1 and TRBJ2-6, with D possibly being TRBD1 (6 bases). CDR3 size: 18 residues. From germline, CDR1 is MGHRA and CDR2 YSYEKL. The DNA of the CDR3 is TGCGCCAGCAGCCTCCGACAGGTCTCCCTCTCCGGGGCCAACGTCCTTACTTTC. Translation gives CASSLRQVSLSGANVLTF.

This clone was seen repeatedly, ten times or more. V gene TRBV6-5 combines with J gene TRBJ1-1, with no clear D. V dropped 0 bases and J dropped 1 base, with 3 bases sitting between them. This CDR3 has 13 residues. Germline CDR1 reads MNHEY; CDR2 reads SVGAGI. This CDR3 reads CASSYSANTEAFF. The CDR3 nucleotides read TGTGCCAGCAGTTACTCGGCGAACACTGAAGCTTTCTTT.

This clone has a count of ten or more. The rearrangement links TRBV20-1 to TRBJ1-2; D ambiguous. V was pared by 2 bases and J by 6 bases, with 13 bases between. Germline CDR1 is DFQATT and CDR2 is SNEGSKA (reference sequence). The CDR3 loop spans 13 amino acids. The CDR3 DNA reads TGCAGTGCTAGACTCGAGCAATCTAATGGCTACACCTTC. It specifies CSARLEQSNGYTF.

This clone was detected many times. The V and J genes are TRBV5-1 and TRBJ2-7, with D perhaps TRBD1 (6 bases). Germline CDR1 SGHRS, CDR2 YFSETQ. This CDR3 is 13 amino acids long. With 3 bases removed from V and 6 bases from J, the gap between germline ends came to 13 bases. The CDR3 DNA is TGCGCCAGCAGCTCGGACTCAGGGGTCGAGCAGTACTTC. It is translated as CASSSDSGVEQYF.

This clone is labeled medium-sized. The rearrangement joins TRBV12-3 or TRBV12-4 to TRBJ1-6, with D unresolved. The CDR3 is made up of 14 amino acids. V was clipped by 1 base and J by 7 bases, with 8 bases between them. CDR3 in amino acids: CASSLGGNNSPLHF. In DNA, the CDR3 is TGTGCCAGCAGTTTAGGAGGGAACAATTCACCCCTCCACTTT.

This clone was recorded many times. CDR3 amino acids: CSARAAGLDYNEQFF. CDR3 coding DNA: TGCAGTGCTAGAGCTGCGGGACTAGATTACAATGAGCAGTTCTTC. The chain is built from TRBV20-1 and TRBJ2-1, with 8 bases fitting TRBD2. V lost 1 base to trimming and J lost 4 bases; unmatched junction nucleotides: 6. Germline CDR1 and CDR2: DFQATT and SNEGSKA (reference sequence). This CDR3 spans 15 amino acids.

This clone was detected ten times or more. The rearrangement joins TRBV5-1 to TRBJ2-2, with unresolved D. The CDR3 loop spans 14 amino acids. V lost 0 bases and J lost 5, with 8 bases in between. CDR1 and CDR2 (germline): SGHRS, YFSETQ. The CDR3 DNA follows: TGCGCCAGCAGCTTGGATAGGGCGACCGGGGAGCTGTTTTTT. Translating gives CASSLDRATGELFF.

This clone was counted ten times or more. A single base separates this from a much larger clone, so it may be a read error. The sample holds other DNA sequences that translate to the same CDR3. The chain is built from TRBV6-1 and TRBJ2-7; D call uncertain. Trimming removed 3 bases from V and 8 bases from J, with 14 bases in between. The CDR3 extends over 13 amino acids. The germline gives CDR1 MNHNS, CDR2 SASEGT. The CDR3 here is CASSEDRLYKQYF. In DNA, the CDR3 is TGTGCCAGCAGTGAGGATCGGCTTTACAAGCAGTACTTC.

This clone was observed at least ten times. The chain carries TRBV18 and TRBJ2-1; the D gene is possibly TRBD1 (6 bases). There are 13 residues in the CDR3. From germline, CDR1 is KGHSH and CDR2 LQKENI. Between the trimmed V and J ends, which lost 6 bases and 9 bases, there was a span of 15 bases. The CDR3 loop reads CASSPEKGGEQFF. CDR3 in DNA: TGTGCCAGCTCCCCTGAAAAAGGGGGTGAGCAGTTCTTC.

This clone appeared many times. The V call is TRBV30, the J call TRBJ1-2; D perhaps matches TRBD1 (6 bases). The CDR3 is 13 residues long. V lost 2 bases to trimming and J lost 8 bases, with 15 bases between them. The germline V gene encodes CDR1 GTSNPN and CDR2 SVGIG (reference sequence). CDR3 coding DNA: TGTGCCTGGAGTACACCCCCAGGGGTGGGCTACACCTTC. This codes for CAWSTPPGVGYTF.